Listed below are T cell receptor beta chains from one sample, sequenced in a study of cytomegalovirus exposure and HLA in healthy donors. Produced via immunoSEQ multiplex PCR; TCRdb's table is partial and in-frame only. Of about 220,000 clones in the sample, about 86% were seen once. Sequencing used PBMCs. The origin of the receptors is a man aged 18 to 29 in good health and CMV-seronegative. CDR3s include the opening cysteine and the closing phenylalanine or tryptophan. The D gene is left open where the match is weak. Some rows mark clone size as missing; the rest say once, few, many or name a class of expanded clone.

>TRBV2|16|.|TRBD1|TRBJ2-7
CASITGQGGLNYEQYF
TGTGCCAGCATCACGGGACAGGGGGGTCTAAACTACGAGCAGTACTTC
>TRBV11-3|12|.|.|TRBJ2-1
CASSWGRNEQFF
TGTGCCAGCAGCTGGGGCCGGAATGAGCAGTTCTTC
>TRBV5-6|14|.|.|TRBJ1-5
CASSADRINQPQHF
TGTGCCAGCAGCGCAGACAGGATCAATCAGCCCCAGCATTTT
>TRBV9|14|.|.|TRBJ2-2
CASSVVREEGELFF
TGTGCCAGCAGCGTTGTACGAGAGGAGGGGGAGCTGTTTTTT
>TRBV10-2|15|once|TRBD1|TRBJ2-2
CASSLGTGGTGELFF
TGCGCCAGCAGCCTCGGGACAGGAGGGACCGGGGAGCTGTTTTTT
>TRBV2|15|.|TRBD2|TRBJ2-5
CASSVQPMGGETQYF
TGTGCCAGCAGTGTTCAGCCTATGGGAGGGGAGACCCAGTACTTC
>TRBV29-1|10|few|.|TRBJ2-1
CSVDTDEQFF
TGCAGCGTTGACACGGATGAGCAGTTCTTC
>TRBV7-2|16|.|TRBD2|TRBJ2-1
CASSFPGLADYNEQFF
TGTGCCAGCAGCTTCCCGGGACTAGCGGACTACAATGAGCAGTTCTTC
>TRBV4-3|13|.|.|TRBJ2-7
CASSPDSSYEQYF
TGCGCCAGCAGCCCAGATTCTTCCTACGAGCAGTACTTC
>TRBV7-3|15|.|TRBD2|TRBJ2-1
CASSLSLAGNNEQFF
TGTGCCAGCAGCTTAAGTCTAGCGGGAAACAATGAGCAGTTCTTC